The TCR beta chain described here comes from a study of PD-1 blockade in classical Hodgkin lymphoma. Stated time point: newly diagnosed, previously untreated cHL patient sample. Negative selection with magnets was how CD8+ T cells were isolated from the thawed PBMCs. Data came from immunoSEQ multiplex PCR; TCRdb stores just in-frame clones and leaves some out. The sample shows fewer than 5,500 clones, roughly nine tenths of them seen only once. The CDR3 totals 15 residues. CDR1 and CDR2 (germline): SGHDN, FVKESK. With V trimmed by 6 bases and J by 1 base, 8 bases remained unmatched. This clonotype originated in a human donor with classical Hodgkin lymphoma. The chain recombines TRBV14 with TRBJ2-5; 7 bases are a match to TRBD1. Source material: CD8+ T cells from blood. CDR3 region: CASRPGTEFQETQYF. For the CDR3, the DNA is TGTGCCAGCAGGCCCGGGACAGAGTTCCAAGAGACCCAGTACTTC.